This T cell receptor (beta chain) was documented in a study of Tregs in tolerant kidney transplant recipients (dated by TCRdb to between 2017 and 2020). For the wider study: The transplants used related donors with nonmyeloablative bone marrow transplantation, and mixed chimerism in the human trials was transient. Before combined kidney and bone marrow transplantation, this study identified donor-specific regulatory T cells using TCRbeta sequencing and then followed those same cells after transplant.

For TCRbeta CDR3 sequencing, genomic DNA from the sorted cells was extracted using the QIAGEN DNeasy Blood and Tissue Kit. Through immunoSEQ, high-throughput TCRbeta CDR3 sequencing was done commercially, including PCR amplification with internal controls and bias correction. Regarding the original processing steps: A unique productive TCRbeta sequence was defined by the CDR3 nucleotide sequence when primers matched, and otherwise by the CDR3 amino acid sequence together with the Vbeta and Jbeta genes. To correct for sorting error, sequences found in more than one sorted population at a frequency ratio of 2:1 or less were discarded, and the remaining shared sequences were assigned to the population with the higher frequency. Sequences were defined as donor-reactive when expanded at least 5-fold in CFSE-low cells versus unstimulated cells and present at a frequency of at least 0.01% in CFSE-low cells. Repertoire divergence was quantified by Jensen-Shannon divergence calculated from the top 100 TCRbeta sequences ranked by frequency. For any sample with multiple sequencing runs, sorting error was corrected in each run separately before the runs were pooled. Held by TCRdb, this immuneACCESS table contains in-frame sequences only and omits some clones. Under half of the omission traces to an unresolved V gene where checked; the cause of the rest is unknown. D and trimming come from the DNA, and the V and J calls and clone size come from that table. In this sample the table shows some 70,000 clones, roughly 92% of which occur a single time. Together, the top ten hold approximately 9.9% of the sample.

On this clone: It lacks a known antigen. The record has no base qualities; no much larger clone is one base away.

The sample's time point, from its label and the paper: blood sample drawn before combined kidney and bone marrow transplant. Thawed PBMCs were FACS-sorted into unstimulated Tregs (CD4+CD25+CD127-), CD4+ non-Tregs (CD4+CD25-), CD4 cells and CD8 cells. The patients were a few recipients of combined kidney and bone marrow transplants from the ITN036ST trial, and samples were available only from these trial subjects. Healthy control blood was separated into PBMCs by Ficoll density gradient and cryopreserved, and patient PBMCs were collected both before and after transplant. Results and caveats for the whole study, not just this receptor: PCR primers changed over time for some patients, so nucleotide-level comparison across those patients' samples was not possible. The study was constrained by small patient numbers, and validation of the findings is required in larger populations and under other immunosuppression protocols. Although technical replication error seemed to be minimal, the question of biological reproducibility was not addressed directly. The most biologically relevant and donor-specific TCRbeta repertoire appeared to be identified by expanding Tregs with activated donor B cells. In tolerant patients, the expansion of donor-specific Tregs was greater than global Treg expansion, suggesting that the expansion was antigen-driven rather than nonspecific.

The source is a human donor who received a combined kidney and bone marrow transplant. The specimen was CD8+ T cells from blood, collected before the transplant.

The CDR3 here reads CASSSAYEQYF. The DNA reads TGTGCCAGCAGTTCAGCCTACGAGCAGTACTTC. The rearranged segments are TRBV28 and TRBJ2-7, with no confidently assigned D gene. Reading from cysteine to phenylalanine, the CDR3 counts 11 amino acids. The retained sequence is limited to the CDR3, 33 bases, with the frame set at the first base. CDR1 and CDR2 were assigned from the germline V gene as MDHEN and SYDVKM. Relative to germline, V is 4 bases shorter and J is 2 bases shorter, with 3 bases between their ends. Supplemented by the reference TRBV28 and TRBJ2-7 proteins around the CDR3, the complete variable domain is DVKVTQSSRYLVKRTGEKVFLECVQDMDHENMFWYRQDPGLGLRLIYFSYDVKMKEKGDIPEGYSVSREKKERFSLILESASTNQTSMYLCASSSAYEQYFGPGTRLTVT.